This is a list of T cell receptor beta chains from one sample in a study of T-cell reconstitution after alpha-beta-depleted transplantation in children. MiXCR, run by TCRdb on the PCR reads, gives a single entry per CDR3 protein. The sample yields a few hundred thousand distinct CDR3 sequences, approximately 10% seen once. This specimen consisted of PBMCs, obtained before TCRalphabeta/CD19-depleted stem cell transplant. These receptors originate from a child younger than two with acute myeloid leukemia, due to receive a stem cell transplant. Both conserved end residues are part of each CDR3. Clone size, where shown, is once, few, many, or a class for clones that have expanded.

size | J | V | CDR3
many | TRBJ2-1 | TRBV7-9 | CASSLVRGLTKNNEQFF
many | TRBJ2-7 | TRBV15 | CATSRDSLYEQYF
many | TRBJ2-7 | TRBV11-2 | CASTVGNEQYF
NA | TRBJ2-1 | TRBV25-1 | CASMGLAGVSEQFF
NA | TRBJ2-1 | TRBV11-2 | CASSLRSEGNEQFF
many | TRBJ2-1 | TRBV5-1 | CASSFWGASSYNEQFF
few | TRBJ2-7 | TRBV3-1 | CASCPEVGRSYEQYF
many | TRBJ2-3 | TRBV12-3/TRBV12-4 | CASSFGGSDTQYF
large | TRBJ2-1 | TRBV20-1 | CSAHGGLAGYNEQFF
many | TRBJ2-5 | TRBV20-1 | CSAREGLAGGQETQYF
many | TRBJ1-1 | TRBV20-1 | CSARDVTEAFF
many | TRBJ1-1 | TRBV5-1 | CASTRQLNTEAFF
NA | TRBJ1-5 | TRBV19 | CASSLPRGGGQPQHF
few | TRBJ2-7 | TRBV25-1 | CASSAGTSGPYEQYF
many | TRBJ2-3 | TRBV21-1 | CASSKVQLARPTDTQYF
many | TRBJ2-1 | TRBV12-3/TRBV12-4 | CAIRPPEEASEQFF
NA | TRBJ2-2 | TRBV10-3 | CAISLGLAGYTGELFF
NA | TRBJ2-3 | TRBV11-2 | CASSLDGFIDTQYF
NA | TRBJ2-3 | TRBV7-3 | CASSFGRPSDTQYF
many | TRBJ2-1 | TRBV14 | CASSQEWGVDEQFF